This paragraph covers one TCR beta chain sequence. This specimen comes from a study of cytomegalovirus exposure and HLA in healthy donors. This CDR3 has 17 amino acids. Germline V gene data show CDR1 as LGHNA and CDR2 as YSLEER. Trimming took off 4 bases at V and 4 bases at J, with 22 bases between the two ends. PCR primers comprised 60 Vbeta and 13 Jbeta primers. Here immunoSEQ multiplex PCR was the method, and the copy in TCRdb shows in-frame clones only, minus some. The data contain 84,000 or so clones, around 85% of them singletons. Sequencing was carried out using PBMCs. V gene TRBV4-3 combines with J gene TRBJ1-2, with no clear D. The receptor comes from a human donor in good health. CDR3 bases: TGCGCCAGCAGCCCCCCCGGTTGGTCTCTCTCCCTCTATGGCTACACCTTC. This translates into CASSPPGWSLSLYGYTF.